This T cell receptor (beta chain) was retrieved from a study of T cells in Graves' hyperthyroidism and ophthalmopathy. The CDR3 regions of TCR beta were amplified from RNA transcripts. HTBI primers drove first-round RT-PCR of the TCR CDR3. TCRdb redid the calling of the multiplex PCR reads with MiXCR, one entry per CDR3 protein. The sample holds more than 250,000 distinct CDR3 sequences; about 15% are singletons and the top ten take over 25%. This clonotype came up many times. This CDR3 has 14 residues. The germline V and J ends were trimmed by 3 bases and 0 bases, with 11 bases remaining between them. The V gene's germline CDR1 is GTSNPN and CDR2 SVGIG (reference sequence).

The sample was blood. V gene TRBV30 combines with J gene TRBJ1-1, with a tentative D call TRBD1 (6 bases). The clonotype comes from a woman in her forties or fifties with Graves' hyperthyroidism that later progressed to Graves' ophthalmopathy. The CDR3 spells CAWSRGTMNTEAFF. In nucleotides, the CDR3 is TGTGCCTGGAGCCGCGGGACAATGAACACTGAAGCTTTCTTT.